These T cell receptor beta chains were read from a single sample in a study of sequential checkpoint blockade in melanoma. Some clones are missing from TCRdb's copy, which holds only in-frame ones; the method was immunoSEQ multiplex PCR. The data show more than 35,000 clones, 88% seen once. The input for sequencing was CD8+ T cells sorted from blood (inferred from file names), taken from a patient given nivolumab and ipilimumab in sequence. Receptors were obtained from a human donor with melanoma. The CDR3 runs from the conserved cysteine through the conserved F or W. The D gene is left open where the match is weak. Expanded clones are given a class, and other clones once, few, many or no size at all.

TRBJ2-5 TRBV11-2 TRBD2 . TGTGCCAGCAGCTTAGTAGCGGGAGGGCTTTTAGAGACCCAGTACTTC CASSLVAGGLLETQYF
TRBJ1-1 TRBV5-1 . . TGCGCCAGCAGCTTGTCTATCACTCCCGGGAGTCGGAACACTGAAGCTTTCTTT CASSLSITPGSRNTEAFF
TRBJ2-1 TRBV7-8 . once TGTGCCAGCAGCTCCTCTGTTTCGCTAGCGCGCAATGAGCAGTTCTTC CASSSSVSLARNEQFF
TRBJ1-4 TRBV27 TRBD1 . TGTGCCAGCAGTTTATATGGGCCTACAGGGGAGGTAGAAAAACTGTTTTTT CASSLYGPTGEVEKLFF
TRBJ2-7 TRBV5-6 . . TGTGCCAGCAGCTTGCAGGGTTACGAGCAGTACTTC CASSLQGYEQYF
TRBJ2-1 TRBV5-1 TRBD2 . TGCGCCAGCAGCGACCGGACTAGCGGGAGTGTCTACAATGAGCAGTTCTTC CASSDRTSGSVYNEQFF
TRBJ2-5 TRBV19 . once TGTGCCAGTAGTATAGATCCACCAGACAGGCAAGAGACCCAGTACTTC CASSIDPPDRQETQYF
TRBJ2-1 TRBV7-7 TRBD1 . TGTGCCAGCAGCCCCTGGACAGGGTTCAACAATGAGCAGTTCTTC CASSPWTGFNNEQFF
TRBJ1-2 TRBV10-2 TRBD1 . TGCGCCAGCAGTTCCGGGACAGGGGGTTTTGGCTACACCTTC CASSSGTGGFGYTF
TRBJ1-4 TRBV4-1 TRBD1 few TGCGCCAGCAGTGCGGGACAGGGAGGCGAAAAACTGTTTTTT CASSAGQGGEKLFF
TRBJ2-3 TRBV9 TRBD2 . TGTGCCAGCAGCACGTTAGCGGGAGGCTCAGATACGCAGTATTTT CASSTLAGGSDTQYF
TRBJ1-1 TRBV5-4 . . TGTGCCAGCAGCTTGGGCTGGGCGGGGACTGAAGCTTTCTTT CASSLGWAGTEAFF
TRBJ1-1 TRBV29-1 . . TGCAGCGTTGAGAAGACGGCCACTATGAACACTGAAGCTTTCTTT CSVEKTATMNTEAFF
TRBJ2-5 TRBV5-4 TRBD1 few TGTGCCAGCAGCCCCGGGACAGGGGGCGAAGAGACCCAGTACTTC CASSPGTGGEETQYF
TRBJ2-7 TRBV19 . . TGTGCCAGTAGTTACGGGATTTACTACGAGCAGTACTTC CASSYGIYYEQYF
TRBJ2-1 TRBV5-4 TRBD1 . TGTGCCAGCAGCTTAGATTTGGGACAGGGAGTTAATGAGCAGTTCTTC CASSLDLGQGVNEQFF
TRBJ2-5 TRBV10-2 TRBD2 . TGCGCCAGCAGTGAGTTTCCTAGCGGGAGTTTTGATTTCGGGCAAGAGACCCAGTACTTC CASSEFPSGSFDFGQETQYF
TRBJ2-3 TRBV10-2 . . TGCGCCAGCAGCTTGGGGTGGACAGATACGCAGTGTTTT CASSLGWTDTQCF
TRBJ2-7 TRBV5-4 . . TGTGCCAGCAGCATCAGTCATTCCTACGAGCAGTACTTC CASSISHSYEQYF
TRBJ2-7 TRBV5-6 TRBD2 . TGTGCCAGTTCGAGCGGGAGAGACTACGAGCAGTACTTC CASSSGRDYEQYF
TRBJ1-1 TRBV5-1 . . TGCGCCAGCAGCTTGAGTCAGTTTAACACTGAAGCTTTCTTT CASSLSQFNTEAFF
TRBJ2-3 TRBV7-6 . . TGTGCCAGCAGCTTAGTCTCTATGGCAGATACGCAGTATTTT CASSLVSMADTQYF
TRBJ1-4 TRBV7-9 . few TGTGCCAGCAGCTATGCGATTGGTATCACAACTAATGAAAAACTGTTTTTT CASSYAIGITTNEKLFF
TRBJ2-7 TRBV4-1 TRBD2 . TGCGCCAGCAGCCAAGGACCGACTAGCGGGAGTGACGAGCAGTACTTC CASSQGPTSGSDEQYF
TRBJ1-4 TRBV4-2 . . TGTGCCAGCAGCCTCGATGAAAAACTGTTTTTT CASSLDEKLFF
TRBJ2-5 TRBV27 TRBD2 . TGTGCCAGCAGTTTTATAGCGGGAGGCCCCCGAGAGACCCAGTACTTC CASSFIAGGPRETQYF
TRBJ2-5 TRBV28 . . TGTGCCAGCAGTACGCTCACTCGTCATTCATCGGAGACCCAGTACTTC CASSTLTRHSSETQYF
TRBJ2-2 TRBV9 . . TGTGCCAGCAGTCCTCGGTACACCGGGGAGCTGTTTTTT CASSPRYTGELFF
TRBJ1-1 TRBV29-1 TRBD1 . TGCAGCGTAACAGGGGAGTTGGCTTTCTTT CSVTGELAFF
TRBJ1-1 TRBV9 TRBD1 . TGTGCCAGCAGCGAGACAGGGAGTGGGTCTGAAGCTTTCTTT CASSETGSGSEAFF
TRBJ2-1 TRBV5-1 TRBD2 . TGCGCCAGCAGCGCTGGGGCGGGGGGCGCCTCCCAATCCTACAATGAGCAGTTCTTC CASSAGAGGASQSYNEQFF
TRBJ1-5 TRBV28 . few TGTGCCAGCAGGGGAGTCACGAGCAATCAGCCCCAGCATTTT CASRGVTSNQPQHF
TRBJ1-1 TRBV10-3 . . TGTGCCATCAGTGAGAGGGGGACTGAAGCTTTCTTT CAISERGTEAFF
TRBJ2-7 TRBV28 . . TGTGCCAGCAGTTTAGGCGCAGGGGTACCCTACGAGCAGTACTTC CASSLGAGVPYEQYF
TRBJ2-1 TRBV27 . . TGTGCCAGCGCGAGTTACTCCTACAATGAGCAGTTCTTC CASASYSYNEQFF